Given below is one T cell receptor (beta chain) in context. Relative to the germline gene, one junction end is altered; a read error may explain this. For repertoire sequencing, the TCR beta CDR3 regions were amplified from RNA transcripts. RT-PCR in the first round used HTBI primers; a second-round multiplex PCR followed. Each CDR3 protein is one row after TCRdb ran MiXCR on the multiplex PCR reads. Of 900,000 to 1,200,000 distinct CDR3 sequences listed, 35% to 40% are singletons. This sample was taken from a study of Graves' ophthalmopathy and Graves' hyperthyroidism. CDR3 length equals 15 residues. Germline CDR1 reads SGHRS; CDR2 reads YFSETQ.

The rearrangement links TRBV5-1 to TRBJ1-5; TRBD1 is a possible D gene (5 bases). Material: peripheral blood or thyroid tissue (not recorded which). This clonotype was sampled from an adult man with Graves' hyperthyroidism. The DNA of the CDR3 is TGCGCCAGCGGCTTGGCCGGGGGAGGCAATCAGCCCCAGCATTTT. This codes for CASGLAGGGNQPQHF.